Listed below are T cell receptor beta chains from one sample, sequenced in a study of cytomegalovirus exposure and HLA in healthy donors. TCRdb's copy holds only in-frame clones and misses some; the assay was immunoSEQ multiplex PCR. Of about 190,000 clones in the sample, around 67% are singletons; the top ten hold about 3%. The source material was PBMCs. The source of these receptors is a woman in her 30s in good health and CMV-seropositive. CDR3s include the opening cysteine and the closing phenylalanine or tryptophan. Fields, in order: V gene, D gene, J gene, clone size, CDR3 DNA, CDR3 protein. The D gene is left open where the match is weak. Size tells how often a clone was seen (once, few, many) or the class of an expanded clone, and some rows leave it out.

v_call: TRBV25-1; d_call: TRBD2; j_call: TRBJ2-1; clone_size: .; cdr3_nt: TGTGCCAGCAGTGAATCTAGCGGCGCCTACAATGAGCAGTTCTTC; cdr3_aa: CASSESSGAYNEQFF
v_call: TRBV19; d_call: .; j_call: TRBJ2-2; clone_size: .; cdr3_nt: TGTGCCAGTAGTATAATAGGGGCCGGGGAGCTGTTTTTT; cdr3_aa: CASSIIGAGELFF
v_call: TRBV6-1; d_call: .; j_call: TRBJ1-2; clone_size: .; cdr3_nt: TGTGCCAGCAGTTCCCCGGGACAAATCTATGGCTACACCTTC; cdr3_aa: CASSSPGQIYGYTF
v_call: TRBV5-1; d_call: .; j_call: TRBJ1-1; clone_size: .; cdr3_nt: TGCGCCAGCAGCTTCAGGGGAAGCACTGAAGCTTTCTTT; cdr3_aa: CASSFRGSTEAFF
v_call: TRBV27; d_call: .; j_call: TRBJ2-7; clone_size: .; cdr3_nt: TGTGCCAGCAGTAGTCCTGGGACACCCTGGGAGCAGTACTTC; cdr3_aa: CASSSPGTPWEQYF
v_call: TRBV6-6; d_call: .; j_call: TRBJ2-5; clone_size: .; cdr3_nt: TGTGCCAGCAGTTACTCTGTACTAACTATGGAAGAGACCCAGTACTTC; cdr3_aa: CASSYSVLTMEETQYF
v_call: TRBV6-5; d_call: .; j_call: TRBJ2-1; clone_size: few; cdr3_nt: TGTGCCAGCAGTTACGGGCCTCCGACGCACAATGAGCAGTTCTTC; cdr3_aa: CASSYGPPTHNEQFF
v_call: TRBV6-4; d_call: .; j_call: TRBJ2-7; clone_size: .; cdr3_nt: TGTGCCAGCCAGTATGTGATAAGCTCCTACGAGCAGTACTTC; cdr3_aa: CASQYVISSYEQYF
v_call: TRBV9; d_call: .; j_call: TRBJ2-1; clone_size: .; cdr3_nt: TGTGCCAGTACAAAAGCCGGGACAACCAACAATGAGCAGTTCTTC; cdr3_aa: CASTKAGTTNNEQFF
v_call: TRBV11-2; d_call: TRBD1; j_call: TRBJ1-3; clone_size: .; cdr3_nt: TGTGCCAGCAGCTTTTTGGGACAGATAAACACCATATATTTT; cdr3_aa: CASSFLGQINTIYF
v_call: TRBV5-5; d_call: .; j_call: TRBJ2-3; clone_size: .; cdr3_nt: TGTGCCAGCAGCTTAGCTCAGGCCCCCCAGTATTTT; cdr3_aa: CASSLAQAPQYF
v_call: TRBV11-1; d_call: .; j_call: TRBJ2-2; clone_size: .; cdr3_nt: TGTGCCAGCGGAGTGGCGCCCGGGAACACCGGGGAGCTGTTTTTT; cdr3_aa: CASGVAPGNTGELFF
v_call: TRBV10-1; d_call: TRBD1; j_call: TRBJ2-7; clone_size: few; cdr3_nt: TGCGCCAGCAGTGCTACGACAGGGACCGAGCAGTACTTC; cdr3_aa: CASSATTGTEQYF
v_call: TRBV2; d_call: .; j_call: TRBJ2-7; clone_size: .; cdr3_nt: TGTGCCAGCAGTGTGGCGGGCGAGCAGTACTTC; cdr3_aa: CASSVAGEQYF
v_call: TRBV6-5; d_call: .; j_call: TRBJ2-2; clone_size: .; cdr3_nt: TGTGCCAGCAGTTACTCGTCCGGGAGAGGCACCGGGGAGCTGTTTTTT; cdr3_aa: CASSYSSGRGTGELFF
v_call: TRBV18; d_call: TRBD1; j_call: TRBJ1-5; clone_size: .; cdr3_nt: TGTGCCAGCTCAGCAGGGGGGAGCAATCAGCCCCAGCATTTT; cdr3_aa: CASSAGGSNQPQHF
v_call: TRBV7-8; d_call: .; j_call: TRBJ2-7; clone_size: once; cdr3_nt: TGTGCCAGCAGCTTAGATGGGGGGGCGCGTCCCTACGAGCAGTACTTC; cdr3_aa: CASSLDGGARPYEQYF
v_call: TRBV5-1; d_call: .; j_call: TRBJ2-1; clone_size: .; cdr3_nt: TGCGCCAGCAGCTTGGCCGGGAATGAGCAGTTCTTC; cdr3_aa: CASSLAGNEQFF
v_call: TRBV6-4; d_call: TRBD2; j_call: TRBJ2-3; clone_size: .; cdr3_nt: TGTGCCAGCAGTGCTAGCGGGAGGGCCGCAGATACGCAGTATTTT; cdr3_aa: CASSASGRAADTQYF
v_call: TRBV6-1; d_call: TRBD1; j_call: TRBJ1-1; clone_size: once; cdr3_nt: TGTGCCAGCAGTACATCAGGGGGGACTGAAGCTTTCTTT; cdr3_aa: CASSTSGGTEAFF
v_call: TRBV7-9; d_call: .; j_call: TRBJ1-4; clone_size: few; cdr3_nt: TGTTCCAGCAGCTCAGGGACAACTAATGAAAAACTGTTTTTT; cdr3_aa: CSSSSGTTNEKLFF
v_call: TRBV5-4; d_call: .; j_call: TRBJ2-7; clone_size: .; cdr3_nt: TGTGCCAGCAGCCCGGGGCGGGGCTCCTACGAGCAGTACTTC; cdr3_aa: CASSPGRGSYEQYF
v_call: TRBV12-5; d_call: .; j_call: TRBJ2-7; clone_size: .; cdr3_nt: TGTGCTAGCGGTTTGGTACAAAGGGGGAGTCCGCACTTC; cdr3_aa: CASGLVQRGSPHF
v_call: TRBV5-1; d_call: .; j_call: TRBJ2-1; clone_size: .; cdr3_nt: TGCGCCAGCAGCCCTCCCGGACAGTACAATGAGCAGTTCTTC; cdr3_aa: CASSPPGQYNEQFF